This T cell receptor beta chain stems from a study of T cell responses to AZD1222 COVID-19 vaccine. Overall study results and limits: The sample set comprised mostly white British donors with more females, and clonal diversity was possibly underestimated. Regions 160-218 and 743-854 held dominance among vaccine-associated CD4 TCRs, which spanned spike. Seropositive at baseline were only a handful of AZD1222 recipients.

V lost 0 bases and J lost 7, with 17 bases in between. The CDR3 spans 16 residues. The germline V gene encodes CDR1 SGHTS and CDR2 YDEGEE. Produced via immunoSEQ multiplex PCR; TCRdb's table is partial and in-frame only. Of some 110,000 clones in the sample, around 91% were seen once. Note on this clone: Its antigen is still unknown.

The source material was peripheral blood, sampled on day 0 of AZD1222 vaccination. The rearrangement links TRBV5-8 to TRBJ1-5; weak D call: TRBD1 (5 bases). The sequence was obtained from an adult in good health. CDR3 loop: CASSLAIGRGSQPQHF. For the CDR3, the DNA is TGTGCCAGCAGCTTGGCCATCGGAAGGGGCTCGCAGCCCCAGCATTTT.